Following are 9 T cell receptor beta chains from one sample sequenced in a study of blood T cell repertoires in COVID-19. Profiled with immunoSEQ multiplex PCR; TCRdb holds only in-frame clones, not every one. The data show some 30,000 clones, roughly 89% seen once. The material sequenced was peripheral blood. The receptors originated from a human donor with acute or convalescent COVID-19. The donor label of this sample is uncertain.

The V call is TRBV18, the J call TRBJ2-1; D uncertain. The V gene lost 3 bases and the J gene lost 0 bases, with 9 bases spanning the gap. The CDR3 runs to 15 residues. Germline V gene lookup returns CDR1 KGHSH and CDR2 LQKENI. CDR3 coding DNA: TGTGCCAGCTCACCCGACTCGATCTCCTACAATGAGCAGTTCTTC. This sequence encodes CASSPDSISYNEQFF.

The DNA for the CDR3 is TGTGCCAGCAGCTCCCAGGGGACCTTGAACACTGAAGCTTTCTTT. Its protein is CASSSQGTLNTEAFF. The chain recombines TRBV5-4 with TRBJ1-1; tentatively, D is TRBD1 (6 bases). V shed 3 bases and J shed 0 bases, with 12 bases lying between them. From germline, CDR1 is SGHNT and CDR2 YYREEE (reference sequence). CDR3 length: 15 residues.

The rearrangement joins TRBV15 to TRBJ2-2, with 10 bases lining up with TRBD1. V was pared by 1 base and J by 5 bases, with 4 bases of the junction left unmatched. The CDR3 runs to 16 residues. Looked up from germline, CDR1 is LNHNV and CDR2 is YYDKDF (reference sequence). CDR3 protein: CATSRARQGATGELFF. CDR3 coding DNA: TGTGCCACCAGCAGAGCGAGACAGGGGGCGACCGGGGAGCTGTTTTTT.

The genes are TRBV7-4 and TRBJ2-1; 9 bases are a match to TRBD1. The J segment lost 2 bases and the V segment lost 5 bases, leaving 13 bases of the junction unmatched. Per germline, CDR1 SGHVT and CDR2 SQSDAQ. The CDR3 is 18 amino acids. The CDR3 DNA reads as TGTGCCAGCAGCCCGGGGACAGGGTCCCCGTGCGCCTACAATGAGCAGTTCTTC. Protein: CASSPGTGSPCAYNEQFF. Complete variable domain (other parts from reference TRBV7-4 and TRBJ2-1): GAGVSQSPRYKVAKRGRDVALRCDSISGHVTLYWYRQTLGQGSEVLTYSQSDAQRDKSGRPSGRFSAERPERSVSTLKIQRTEQGDSAVYLCASSPGTGSPCAYNEQFFGPGTRLTVL.

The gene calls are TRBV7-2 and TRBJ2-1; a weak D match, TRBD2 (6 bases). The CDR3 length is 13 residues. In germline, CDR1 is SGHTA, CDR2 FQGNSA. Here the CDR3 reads CATLGGQPNEQFF. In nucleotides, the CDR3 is TGTGCGACCCTGGGAGGTCAACCCAATGAGCAGTTCTTC.

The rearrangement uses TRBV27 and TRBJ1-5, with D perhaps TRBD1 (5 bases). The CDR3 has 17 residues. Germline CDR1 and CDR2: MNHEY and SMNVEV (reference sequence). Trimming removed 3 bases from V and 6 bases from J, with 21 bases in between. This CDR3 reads CASSFGNGGGTGQPQHF. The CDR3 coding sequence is TGTGCCAGCAGTTTCGGGAACGGTGGGGGGACGGGTCAGCCCCAGCATTTT.

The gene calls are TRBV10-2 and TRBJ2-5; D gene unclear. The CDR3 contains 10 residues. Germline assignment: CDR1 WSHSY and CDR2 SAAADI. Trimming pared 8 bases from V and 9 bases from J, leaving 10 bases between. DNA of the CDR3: TGCGCCAGCGGAGTGACGGCCCAGTACTTC. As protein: CASGVTAQYF.

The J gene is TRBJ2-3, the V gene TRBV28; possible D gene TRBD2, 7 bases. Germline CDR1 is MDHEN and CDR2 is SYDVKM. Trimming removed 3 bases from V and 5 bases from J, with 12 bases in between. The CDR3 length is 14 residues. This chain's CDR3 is CASSLGAGVDTQYF. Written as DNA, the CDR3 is TGTGCCAGCAGTTTGGGGGCGGGGGTAGATACGCAGTATTTT.

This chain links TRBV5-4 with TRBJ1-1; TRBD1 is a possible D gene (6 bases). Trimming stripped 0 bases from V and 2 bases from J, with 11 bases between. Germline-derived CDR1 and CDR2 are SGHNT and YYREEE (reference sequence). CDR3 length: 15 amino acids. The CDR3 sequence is CASSLVSGGNTEAFF. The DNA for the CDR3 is TGTGCCAGCAGCTTGGTTAGCGGGGGCAACACTGAAGCTTTCTTT.